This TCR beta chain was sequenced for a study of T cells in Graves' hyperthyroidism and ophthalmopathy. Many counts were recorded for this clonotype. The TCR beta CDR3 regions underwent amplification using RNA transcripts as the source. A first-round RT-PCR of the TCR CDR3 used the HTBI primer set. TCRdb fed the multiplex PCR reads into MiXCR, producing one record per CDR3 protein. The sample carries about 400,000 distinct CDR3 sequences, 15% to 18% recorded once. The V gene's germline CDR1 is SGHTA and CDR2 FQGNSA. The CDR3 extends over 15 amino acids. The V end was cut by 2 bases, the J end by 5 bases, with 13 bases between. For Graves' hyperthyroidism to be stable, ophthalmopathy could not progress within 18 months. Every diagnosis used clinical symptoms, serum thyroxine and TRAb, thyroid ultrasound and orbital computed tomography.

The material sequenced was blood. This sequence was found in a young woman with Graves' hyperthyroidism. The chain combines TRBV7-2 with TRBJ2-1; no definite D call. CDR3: CASSLRTSGDNEQFF. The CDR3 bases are TGTGCCAGCAGCTTAAGGACCAGTGGGGACAATGAGCAGTTCTTC. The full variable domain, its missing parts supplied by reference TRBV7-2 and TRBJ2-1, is GAGVSQSPSNKVTEKGKDVELRCDPISGHTALYWYRQSLGQGLEFLIYFQGNSAPDKSGLPSDRFSAERTGGSVSTLTIQRTQQEDSAVYLCASSLRTSGDNEQFFGPGTRLTVL.